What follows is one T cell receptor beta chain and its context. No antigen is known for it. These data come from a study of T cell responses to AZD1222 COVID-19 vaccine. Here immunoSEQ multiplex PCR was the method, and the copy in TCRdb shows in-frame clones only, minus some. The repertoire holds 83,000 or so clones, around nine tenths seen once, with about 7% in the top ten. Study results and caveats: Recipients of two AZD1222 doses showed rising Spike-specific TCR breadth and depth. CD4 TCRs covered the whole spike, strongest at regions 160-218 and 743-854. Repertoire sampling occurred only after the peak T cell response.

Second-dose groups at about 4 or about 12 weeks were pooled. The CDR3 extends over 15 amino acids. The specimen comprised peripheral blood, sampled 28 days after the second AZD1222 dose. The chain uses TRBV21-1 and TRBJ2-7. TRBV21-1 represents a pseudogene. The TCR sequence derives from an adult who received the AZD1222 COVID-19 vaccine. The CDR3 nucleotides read TGTGCCAGCAGCAAGGGCCAGGAGACCTCCTACGAGCAGTACTTC. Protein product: CASSKGQETSYEQYF.